This T cell receptor (beta chain) came from a study of identical twins. TCRdb independently ran MiXCR on the 5' RACE reads; one entry per CDR3 protein. The sample has 700,000 or so distinct CDR3 sequences; more than 6.5% are singletons. Looked up from germline, CDR1 is ENHRY and CDR2 is SYGVKD. The CDR3 runs 16 residues. With 2 bases clipped from V and 8 bases from J, the junction kept 11 bases outside the gene matches. This clonotype came up a few times. What it binds is unknown. Notes on the study in general: One should note that invariant MAIT and iNKT cells could partly confound zero-insertion analyses. Within beta out-of-frame sequences, the excess sharing observed between twins was weaker.

A further study also used this sample, focusing on yellow fever vaccine responses in identical twins. That work adds: In identical twins, vaccine T cell responses appeared partly shared and partly individual.

This receptor was identified in a woman younger than 35 in good health. Sequencing used PBMCs. The chain is built from TRBV10-3 and TRBJ2-2; 7 nucleotides agree with TRBD1. CDR3 in DNA: TGTGCCATCAGTGAGGACGTACAGGGGATGTTGGGGGAGCTGTTTTTT. Residues: CAISEDVQGMLGELFF.